This TCR beta chain comes out of a study of post-analysis software for immune sequencing data. Points on this clonotype: What it binds is unknown.

Unique molecular identifiers were built into the TCR beta cDNA libraries. TCRdb ran MiXCR on the PCR reads and lists one entry per CDR3 protein. Among 400,000 to 500,000 distinct CDR3 sequences, 30% to 40% were seen once, and the ten largest hold about 8%. General study findings and limits: Versus controls, multiple sclerosis patients showed significantly lower diversity (normalized Chao1). The study found TRBV5-6, TRBV5-1 and TRBV20-1 among five or six TRBV segments more frequent in patients than controls.

From germline, CDR1 is KGHSH and CDR2 LQKENI. The CDR3 runs 12 residues. V lost 5 bases to trimming and J lost 2 bases, with 5 bases between them. The receptor comes from a girl aged 2-10 years with multiple sclerosis. The sample was blood. The chain links TRBV18 to TRBJ2-3, with D hard to call. CDR3 sequence (DNA): TGTGCCAGCTCAGGACCCACAGATACGCAGTATTTT. Amino acids: CASSGPTDTQYF.